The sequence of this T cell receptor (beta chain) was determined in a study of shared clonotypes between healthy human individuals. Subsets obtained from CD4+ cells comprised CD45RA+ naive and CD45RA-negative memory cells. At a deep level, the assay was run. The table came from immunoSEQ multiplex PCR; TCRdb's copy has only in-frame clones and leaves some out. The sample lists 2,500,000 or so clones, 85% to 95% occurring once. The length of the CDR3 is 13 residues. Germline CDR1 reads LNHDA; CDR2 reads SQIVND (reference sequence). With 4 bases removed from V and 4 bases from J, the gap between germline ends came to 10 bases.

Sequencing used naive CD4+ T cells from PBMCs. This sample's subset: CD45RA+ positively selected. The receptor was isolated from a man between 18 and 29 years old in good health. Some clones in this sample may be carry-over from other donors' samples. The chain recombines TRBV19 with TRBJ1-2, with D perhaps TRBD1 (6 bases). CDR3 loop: CASSTDSLYGYTF. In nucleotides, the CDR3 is TGTGCCAGTAGTACGGACAGTCTCTATGGCTACACCTTC.